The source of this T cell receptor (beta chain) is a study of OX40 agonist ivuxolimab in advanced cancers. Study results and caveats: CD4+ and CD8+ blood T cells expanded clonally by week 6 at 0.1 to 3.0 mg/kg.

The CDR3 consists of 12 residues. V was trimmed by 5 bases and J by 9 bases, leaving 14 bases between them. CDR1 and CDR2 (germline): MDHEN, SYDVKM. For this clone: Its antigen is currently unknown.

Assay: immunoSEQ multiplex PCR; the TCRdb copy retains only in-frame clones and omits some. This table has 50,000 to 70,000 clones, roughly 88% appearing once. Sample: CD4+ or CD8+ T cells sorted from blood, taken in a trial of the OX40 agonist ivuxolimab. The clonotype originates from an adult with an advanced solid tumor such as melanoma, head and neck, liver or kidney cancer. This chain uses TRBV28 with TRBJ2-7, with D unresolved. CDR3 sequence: CASSPGSPGQYF. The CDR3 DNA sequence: TGTGCCAGCAGTCCCGGTAGTCCCGGGCAGTACTTC.